The 24 T cell receptor beta chains below were found in one sample sequenced in a study of blood T cell repertoires in COVID-19. Some clones are missing from TCRdb's copy, which holds only in-frame ones; the method was immunoSEQ multiplex PCR. The table includes a few hundred thousand clones, 70% to 90% detected once. The specimen was peripheral blood. The receptors derive from an older woman with COVID-19, enrolled during active disease.

The gene calls are TRBV4-2 and TRBJ2-5; the match to TRBD2 covers 12 bases. CDR3 length equals 19 residues. Per the germline V gene, CDR1 is LGHNA and CDR2 is YNFKEQ. V was clipped by 1 base and J by 0 bases; unmatched bases: 9. CDR3 DNA sequence: TGTGCCAGCAGCCAAGCCCGGACTAGCGGGAAGAGCAACCAAGAGACCCAGTACTTC. It encodes CASSQARTSGKSNQETQYF.

The chain employs TRBV5-1 and TRBJ2-1, with 9 positions matching TRBD1. This CDR3 is built from 16 residues. Germline-derived CDR1 and CDR2 are SGHRS and YFSETQ. Trimming took 1 base from V and 6 from J; bases not matched to a gene: 8. CDR3 sequence (DNA): TGCGCCAGCAGCTTGTCCCCGGGACAGGGTAGCAATGAGCAGTTCTTC. As protein: CASSLSPGQGSNEQFF. Full variable domain (remainder filled in from reference TRBV5-1 and TRBJ2-1): KAGVTQTPRYLIKTRGQQVTLSCSPISGHRSVSWYQQTPGQGLQFLFEYFSETQRNKGNFPGRFSGRQFSNSRSEMNVSTLELGDSALYLCASSLSPGQGSNEQFFGPGTRLTVL.

The chain couples TRBV5-5 to TRBJ2-7; TRBD1 is a possible D gene (6 bases). The germline CDR1 and CDR2 sequences are SGHKS and YYEKEE (reference sequence). V lost 0 bases to trimming and J lost 0 bases, with 13 bases between them. The CDR3 length is 16 residues. The CDR3 DNA reads as TGTGCCAGCAGCTTGGGTTTCACAGGGAGCTCCTACGAGCAGTACTTC. Translation: CASSLGFTGSSYEQYF.

The gene calls are TRBV28 and TRBJ1-1; no firm D call. CDR3 length equals 12 residues. Trimming took 5 bases from V and 3 from J, leaving 7 bases between them. CDR1 MDHEN and CDR2 SYDVKM come from the germline V gene. The CDR3 is CASSRIDTEAFF. The CDR3 nucleotides read TGTGCCAGCAGTCGAATAGACACTGAAGCTTTCTTT.

This chain links TRBV27 with TRBJ1-2; 9 bases line up with TRBD1. In germline, CDR1 is MNHEY, CDR2 SMNVEV (reference sequence). The CDR3 sequence is 13 residues long. V was clipped by 10 bases and J by 8 bases; unmatched bases: 11. CDR3 in amino acids: CATSRTGQGGYTF. CDR3 coding DNA: TGTGCCACCTCCCGCACGGGACAGGGAGGCTACACCTTC.

The chain employs TRBV30 and TRBJ2-5, with 8 bases lining up with TRBD1. Trimming cost V 4 bases and J 4 bases; bases outside gene matches: 5. Germline V lookup: CDR1 GTSNPN, CDR2 SVGIG (reference sequence). The CDR3 has 13 residues. In DNA form, the CDR3 reads TGTGCCTGGATCGACAGGGGATCAGAGACCCAGTACTTC. Its translation is CAWIDRGSETQYF.

This clone was picked up one time. V and J are TRBV5-4 and TRBJ2-1; 13 nucleotides line up with TRBD2. This CDR3 region has 15 residues. Germline loops: CDR1 SGHNT, CDR2 YYREEE (reference sequence). The trim removed 4 bases at V and 8 bases at J, leaving 6 bases unmatched. As DNA, the CDR3 is TGTGCCAGCAGCCCGGGACTAGCGGGAATGTATGAGCAGTTCTTC. Protein product: CASSPGLAGMYEQFF.

This CDR3 reads CASSMASGGTGELFF. The DNA of the CDR3 is TGTGCCAGTAGTATGGCTAGCGGGGGGACCGGGGAGCTGTTTTTT. The J gene is TRBJ2-2, the V gene TRBV19, with 11 bases fitting TRBD2. Per germline, CDR1 LNHDA and CDR2 SQIVND (reference sequence). The CDR3 has 15 amino acids. V shed 3 bases, J shed 5 bases, and the junction held 2 bases outside the gene matches.

The V and J genes are TRBV7-3 and TRBJ2-7; 15 nucleotides line up with TRBD2. There are 18 residues in the CDR3. Germline loops: CDR1 SGHTA, CDR2 FQGTGA. V was clipped by 1 base and J by 4 bases; unmatched bases: 8. The CDR3 DNA sequence: TGTGCCAGCAGCTTAAGGACTAGCGGGAGGGCCAAGCTTTACGAGCAGTACTTC. It translates to CASSLRTSGRAKLYEQYF.

CDR3 sequence: CASTPGLAGVGEQFF. The CDR3 DNA reads as TGTGCCAGCACCCCAGGACTAGCGGGAGTTGGTGAGCAGTTCTTC. V is TRBV28 and J is TRBJ2-1; 13 nucleotides line up with TRBD2. V shed 7 bases and J 9 bases; nucleotides not matched to a gene: 9. CDR3 length equals 15 residues. CDR1 is MDHEN, CDR2 SYDVKM, per germline. Filled out from reference TRBV28 and TRBJ2-1, the complete variable domain reads DVKVTQSSRYLVKRTGEKVFLECVQDMDHENMFWYRQDPGLGLRLIYFSYDVKMKEKGDIPEGYSVSREKKERFSLILESASTNQTSMYLCASTPGLAGVGEQFFGPGTRLTVL.

The chain uses TRBV5-1 and TRBJ1-1, with 9 bases identical to TRBD1. CDR3 length: 16 residues. Unmatched junction bases numbered 7, after V lost 0 bases and J lost 4 bases. The V gene's germline CDR1 is SGHRS and CDR2 YFSETQ. The CDR3 loop is CASSLGLGQGFTEAFF. CDR3 in DNA: TGCGCCAGCAGCTTGGGACTTGGACAGGGGTTCACTGAAGCTTTCTTT.

The rearrangement uses TRBV4-1 and TRBJ1-4; 8 nucleotides align to TRBD1. The CDR3 is made up of 17 amino acids. Germline V gives CDR1 MGHRA, CDR2 YSYEKL. Germline trimming cut 4 bases from V and 8 bases from J; bases unmatched to any gene: 15. DNA of the CDR3: TGCGCCAGCAGCCCCGGACAGGGTACGCCGCGCCGGGAAAAACTGTTTTTT. It specifies CASSPGQGTPRREKLFF.

The chain combines TRBV4-3 with TRBJ2-7; D perhaps matches TRBD1 (6 bases). Trimming cost V 2 bases and J 1 base, with 24 bases left between them. The germline V gene encodes CDR1 LGHNA and CDR2 YSLEER. This CDR3 contains 19 residues. The CDR3 coding sequence is TGCGCCAGCAGCCAAACAACGGGACACTTACTTTTGGGGTCCTACGAGCAGTACTTC. Its translation is CASSQTTGHLLLGSYEQYF.

In this sample, this clone turned up a few times. V is TRBV6-2 or TRBV6-3 and J is TRBJ1-2; no firm D call. This CDR3 contains 15 residues. Trimming took off 0 bases at V and 4 bases at J, with 12 bases between the two ends. CDR1 and CDR2 from the germline V gene are MNHEY and SVGEGT. The chain's CDR3 is CASSYSLGSPYGYTF. In nucleotides, the CDR3 is TGTGCCAGCAGTTACTCCCTAGGGAGTCCCTATGGCTACACCTTC.

J is TRBJ1-5 and V is TRBV28; D is ambiguous. This CDR3 is built from 14 residues. Germline V gives CDR1 MDHEN, CDR2 SYDVKM. Trimming took 0 bases from V and 3 from J, leaving 6 bases between them. CDR3 nucleotide sequence: TGTGCCAGCAGTTTATGGGCGGACAATCAGCCCCAGCATTTT. Its translation: CASSLWADNQPQHF.

The chain couples TRBV19 to TRBJ1-1, with 9 bases fitting TRBD1. CDR1 is LNHDA and CDR2 is SQIVND in the germline V gene (reference sequence). V trimming: 5 bases; J trimming: 5 bases; junction bases outside the gene matches: 9. The CDR3 extends over 15 amino acids. CDR3: CASSPHNRGRTEAFF. The CDR3 DNA is TGTGCCAGTAGTCCCCACAACAGGGGGCGAACTGAAGCTTTCTTT. The complete variable domain, with remaining parts taken from reference TRBV19 and TRBJ1-1, reads DGGITQSPKYLFRKEGQNVTLSCEQNLNHDAMYWYRQDPGQGLRLIYYSQIVNDFQKGDIAEGYSVSREKKESFPLTVTSAQKNPTAFYLCASSPHNRGRTEAFFGQGTRLTVV.

V usage is TRBV7-2 and J usage is TRBJ2-4; no definite D call. The germline gives CDR1 SGHTA, CDR2 FQGNSA. Trimming cost V 3 bases and J 0 bases, with 12 bases left between them. This CDR3 comprises 16 residues. The CDR3 DNA reads TGTGCCAGCAGCTTTGTGTCCGGTATAGCCAAAAACATTCAGTACTTC. As protein: CASSFVSGIAKNIQYF.

The CDR3 reads CASRRDRASYNSPLHF. CDR3 bases: TGCGCCAGCAGGAGGGACAGAGCCTCCTATAATTCACCCCTCCACTTT. The chain recombines TRBV5-1 with TRBJ1-6; 7 bases are shared with TRBD1. CDR1 SGHRS and CDR2 YFSETQ come from the germline V gene. J lost 0 bases, V lost 5 bases, and 5 bases had no gene match. The CDR3 consists of 16 residues. The full variable domain, rest sourced from reference TRBV5-1 and TRBJ1-6, is KAGVTQTPRYLIKTRGQQVTLSCSPISGHRSVSWYQQTPGQGLQFLFEYFSETQRNKGNFPGRFSGRQFSNSRSEMNVSTLELGDSALYLCASRRDRASYNSPLHFGNGTRLTVT.

The chain combines TRBV15 with TRBJ1-3, with a tentative D call TRBD1 (5 bases). V shed 0 bases and J shed 0 bases, with 12 bases lying between them. CDR3 length equals 17 residues. Germline lookup yields CDR1 LNHNV and CDR2 YYDKDF (reference sequence). The CDR3, as DNA: TGTGCCACCAGCAGAGATGCGAGGAGGGGCTCTGGAAACACCATATATTTT. Amino acid sequence: CATSRDARRGSGNTIYF.

The chain uses TRBV6-1 and TRBJ2-3; 12 bases are a match to TRBD2. This CDR3 has 14 amino acids. Germline V gives CDR1 MNHNS, CDR2 SASEGT. Trimming removed 6 bases from V and 6 bases from J; junction bases left unmatched: 4. The CDR3 reads CASSRLAGVDTQYF. The CDR3 region has the DNA TGTGCCAGCAGCAGACTAGCGGGAGTGGATACGCAGTATTTT.

CDR3 loop: CASSLSRVSGNTIYF. The DNA for the CDR3 is TGTGCCAGCAGCTTAAGCCGAGTGTCTGGAAACACCATATATTTT. This chain joins TRBV7-3 and TRBJ1-3, with unresolved D. The CDR3 loop spans 15 amino acids. Trimming took 1 base from V and 1 from J, leaving 8 bases between them. Germline CDR1 SGHTA, CDR2 FQGTGA.

Only one count was recorded for this clone. V gene TRBV29-1 combines with J gene TRBJ2-1; 9 bases fit TRBD2. The V segment lost 3 bases and the J segment 9 bases; nucleotides outside the gene matches: 3. Germline V gene lookup returns CDR1 SQVTM and CDR2 ANQGSEA. The CDR3 is made up of 12 amino acids. This chain's CDR3 is CSVDGTSSEQFF. CDR3 in DNA: TGCAGCGTTGATGGGACTAGCAGTGAGCAGTTCTTC.

CDR3 sequence (DNA): TGTGCCTGGAGTACAACGGGACTAGCGGCACAGCAGTTCTTC. Its translation: CAWSTTGLAAQQFF. The chain couples TRBV30 to TRBJ2-1; 11 nucleotides agree with TRBD2. CDR1 is GTSNPN and CDR2 is SVGIG in the germline V gene (reference sequence). The ends lost 2 bases at V and 11 bases at J; junction bases unmatched: 8. The CDR3 loop spans 14 amino acids.

The chain is built from TRBV7-3 and TRBJ1-6; 8 nucleotides agree with TRBD1. Per the germline V gene, CDR1 is SGHTA and CDR2 is FQGTGA. This CDR3 region has 21 residues. V was pared by 0 bases and J by 3 bases, with 16 bases of the junction left unmatched. CDR3 sequence (DNA): TGTGCCAGCAGCTTAACGCAGGACAGGGTAGGGCCATACAACTATAATTCACCCCTCCACTTT. Translation gives CASSLTQDRVGPYNYNSPLHF.